This is a list of T cell receptor beta chains from one sample in a study of tissue T cells after allogeneic stem cell transplantation. Produced via immunoSEQ multiplex PCR; TCRdb's table is partial and in-frame only. The profile shows about 9,800 clones, just over 65% of them singletons. The specimen was tissue from the stomach, collected at autopsy. The receptor source for this set is a male donor at least 60 years old with lung cancer. The CDR3 runs from the conserved cysteine through the conserved F or W. Fields, in order: V gene, J gene, CDR3 length, D gene, clone size, CDR3 protein, CDR3 DNA. A D gene is named only where the DNA matches it firmly. Where a row states a size, it is once, few, many or the class of an expanded clone; other rows omit it.

V: TRBV6-5; J: TRBJ1-2; length: 13; D: .; size: .; CDR3: CASSYYGGNGYTF; DNA: TGTGCCAGCAGTTACTACGGGGGGAATGGCTACACCTTC
V: TRBV19; J: TRBJ1-6; length: 13; D: .; size: once; CDR3: CASRDTWNSPLHF; DNA: TGTGCCAGCCGGGACACCTGGAATTCACCCCTCCACTTT
V: TRBV28; J: TRBJ1-5; length: 16; D: .; size: .; CDR3: CASTTRLYASNQPQHF; DNA: TGTGCCAGCACCACGAGACTCTATGCTTCTAATCAGCCCCAGCATTTT
V: TRBV29-1; J: TRBJ1-2; length: 10; D: .; size: .; CDR3: CSVEGGATSF; DNA: TGCAGCGTTGAGGGGGGGGCCACGTCCTTC
V: TRBV5-1; J: TRBJ2-3; length: 15; D: TRBD1; size: .; CDR3: CASSVGTGLLDTQYF; DNA: TGCGCCAGCAGCGTAGGGACAGGGTTGTTAGATACGCAGTATTTT
V: TRBV11-2; J: TRBJ2-1; length: 14; D: .; size: once; CDR3: CASSLLGSSNEQFF; DNA: TGTGCCAGCAGCTTATTAGGGTCTAGCAATGAGCAGTTCTTC
V: TRBV7-8; J: TRBJ2-4; length: 14; D: TRBD1; size: .; CDR3: CASSLRQGWDIQYF; DNA: TGTGCCAGCAGCCTCAGACAGGGTTGGGACATTCAGTACTTC
V: TRBV7-2; J: TRBJ1-6; length: 18; D: TRBD1; size: .; CDR3: CASSSGGRTWALRSPLHF; DNA: TGTGCCAGCAGCTCAGGGGGCCGGACTTGGGCCTTAAGATCACCCCTCCACTTT
V: TRBV6-5; J: TRBJ2-7; length: 13; D: .; size: .; CDR3: CASSYAPDYEQYF; DNA: TGTGCCAGCAGTTACGCGCCGGATTACGAGCAGTACTTC
V: TRBV5-4; J: TRBJ1-3; length: 14; D: .; size: .; CDR3: CASGTGNSGNTIYF; DNA: TGTGCCAGTGGGACGGGGAACTCTGGAAACACCATATATTTT
V: TRBV28; J: TRBJ2-7; length: 14; D: TRBD2; size: .; CDR3: CASRVAGDRSEQYF; DNA: TGTGCCAGCAGGGTAGCGGGAGACCGGAGTGAGCAGTACTTC
V: TRBV7-9; J: TRBJ2-2; length: 13; D: .; size: .; CDR3: CARMGQNTGELFF; DNA: TGTGCCAGGATGGGACAGAACACCGGGGAGCTGTTTTTT
V: TRBV29-1; J: TRBJ2-7; length: 13; D: .; size: once; CDR3: CSVRDGYAYEQYF; DNA: TGCAGCGTCCGGGACGGATATGCCTACGAGCAGTACTTC
V: TRBV6-1; J: TRBJ2-7; length: 14; D: .; size: .; CDR3: CASSLHPRGDEQYF; DNA: TGTGCCAGCAGTTTACACCCAAGAGGGGACGAGCAGTACTTC
V: TRBV28; J: TRBJ2-2; length: 16; D: TRBD2; size: few; CDR3: CASSLGGLTNTGELFF; DNA: TGTGCCAGCAGTTTGGGGGGACTAACCAACACCGGGGAGCTGTTTTTT
V: TRBV12-3/TRBV12-4; J: TRBJ2-5; length: 13; D: .; size: .; CDR3: CASSWRAYETQYF; DNA: TGTGCCAGCAGTTGGAGGGCGTATGAGACCCAGTACTTC
V: TRBV18; J: TRBJ2-7; length: 14; D: TRBD1; size: few; CDR3: CASSPKTGGDEQYF; DNA: TGTGCCAGCTCACCGAAGACAGGGGGCGACGAGCAGTACTTC
V: TRBV5-1; J: TRBJ2-7; length: 12; D: .; size: .; CDR3: CASSPTGLEQYF; DNA: TGCGCCAGCAGCCCAACAGGGCTCGAGCAGTACTTC
V: TRBV30; J: TRBJ2-5; length: 14; D: TRBD2; size: .; CDR3: CAWSDLRGGKREYF; DNA: TGTGCCTGGAGTGATCTGCGGGGGGGGAAACGGGAGTACTTC
V: TRBV7-2; J: TRBJ2-5; length: 15; D: .; size: .; CDR3: CASSLRGLGQETQYF; DNA: TGTGCCAGCAGTCTAAGGGGTTTGGGCCAAGAGACCCAGTACTTC
V: TRBV4-2; J: TRBJ2-3; length: 17; D: .; size: .; CDR3: CASSQDRAIHRADTQYF; DNA: TGTGCCAGCAGCCAAGATAGGGCCATACACCGGGCAGATACGCAGTATTTT
V: TRBV5-5; J: TRBJ2-2; length: 17; D: .; size: .; CDR3: CASRFSHRVLDTGELFF; DNA: TGTGCCAGCAGGTTTTCCCACAGGGTCTTGGACACCGGGGAGCTGTTTTTT
V: TRBV5-6; J: TRBJ2-1; length: 18; D: TRBD2; size: .; CDR3: CASSLTSGGRSSYNEQFF; DNA: TGTGCCAGCAGCTTGACTAGCGGGGGGCGGAGCTCCTACAATGAGCAGTTCTTC
V: TRBV11-1; J: TRBJ1-2; length: 13; D: .; size: .; CDR3: CASSTTENYGYTF; DNA: TGTGCCAGCAGCACGACAGAGAACTATGGCTACACCTTC
V: TRBV25-1; J: TRBJ1-2; length: 13; D: .; size: .; CDR3: CASSEGNRDGYTF; DNA: TGTGCCAGCAGTGAAGGGAACAGGGATGGCTACACCTTC
V: TRBV19; J: TRBJ2-7; length: 16; D: .; size: .; CDR3: CASSIYTTTLFYEQYF; DNA: TGTGCCAGTAGTATATATACTACCACCCTGTTCTACGAGCAGTACTTC
V: TRBV5-4; J: TRBJ2-2; length: 14; D: TRBD1; size: few; CDR3: CASSLTGVTGELFF; DNA: TGTGCCAGCAGCTTAACAGGGGTCACCGGGGAGCTGTTTTTT
V: TRBV27; J: TRBJ1-2; length: 15; D: .; size: .; CDR3: CASRIGPLAPDGYTF; DNA: TGTGCCAGTAGAATCGGGCCTCTTGCCCCCGATGGCTACACCTTC
V: TRBV27; J: TRBJ1-1; length: 12; D: .; size: .; CDR3: CASSMRGTEAFF; DNA: TGTGCCAGCTCTATGCGGGGTACTGAAGCTTTCTTT
V: TRBV2; J: TRBJ2-7; length: 13; D: .; size: .; CDR3: CASDFGSTYEQYF; DNA: TGTGCCAGCGACTTCGGTTCGACCTACGAGCAGTACTTC
V: TRBV21-1; J: TRBJ1-6; length: 14; D: .; size: .; CDR3: CASFTGPRESPLHF; DNA: TGTGCCAGCTTCACCGGGCCCAGGGAATCACCCCTCCACTTT
V: TRBV2; J: TRBJ2-2; length: 13; D: .; size: medium-sized; CDR3: CASSSRGTGELFF; DNA: TGTGCCAGCAGTAGTAGGGGGACCGGGGAGCTGTTTTTT
V: TRBV4-3; J: TRBJ1-2; length: 15; D: .; size: few; CDR3: CASSQVRSSYYGYTF; DNA: TGCGCCAGCAGCCAAGTCCGTTCGTCGTACTATGGCTACACCTTC
V: TRBV14; J: TRBJ2-1; length: 16; D: .; size: few; CDR3: CASSQDETDSYNEQFF; DNA: TGTGCCAGCAGCCAAGATGAAACAGACTCCTACAATGAGCAGTTCTTC
V: TRBV9; J: TRBJ2-6; length: 15; D: .; size: .; CDR3: CASSEGPSGANVLTF; DNA: TGTGCCAGCAGCGAGGGCCCCTCTGGGGCCAACGTCCTGACTTTC
V: TRBV6-5; J: TRBJ1-4; length: 14; D: .; size: .; CDR3: CASSRTATNEKLFF; DNA: TGTGCCAGCAGTAGGACTGCAACTAATGAAAAACTGTTTTTT
V: TRBV28; J: TRBJ1-6; length: 14; D: .; size: .; CDR3: CASSLGGGNSPLHF; DNA: TGTGCCAGCAGTTTAGGGGGGGGGAATTCACCCCTCCACTTT
V: TRBV10-1; J: TRBJ1-1; length: 13; D: .; size: .; CDR3: CASGGPMNTEAFF; DNA: TGCGCCTCGGGGGGGCCCATGAACACTGAAGCTTTCTTT
V: TRBV19; J: TRBJ1-2; length: 13; D: .; size: few; CDR3: CASSNRTAYGYTF; DNA: TGTGCCAGTAGTAACAGGACAGCGTATGGCTACACCTTC
V: TRBV19; J: TRBJ2-3; length: 12; D: .; size: .; CDR3: CASSIIADTQYF; DNA: TGTGCCAGTAGTATAATAGCAGATACGCAGTATTTT
V: TRBV30; J: TRBJ1-4; length: 14; D: .; size: .; CDR3: CAGSYGAGGEKLFF; DNA: TGTGCCGGATCGTACGGGGCAGGAGGGGAAAAACTGTTTTTT
V: TRBV7-9; J: TRBJ1-2; length: 12; D: .; size: .; CDR3: CAADGPRGGYTF; DNA: TGTGCCGCCGATGGGCCCCGAGGGGGCTACACCTTC
V: TRBV6-5; J: TRBJ2-5; length: 13; D: .; size: few; CDR3: CASSYPESLTQYF; DNA: TGTGCCAGCAGTTACCCAGAATCGCTGACCCAGTACTTC
V: TRBV9; J: TRBJ1-2; length: 14; D: .; size: .; CDR3: CASRLGGLDYGYTF; DNA: TGTGCCAGCAGATTGGGAGGGCTTGACTATGGCTACACCTTC
V: TRBV27; J: TRBJ2-1; length: 14; D: .; size: .; CDR3: CASKGPRGSNEQFF; DNA: TGTGCCAGCAAGGGGCCCAGGGGTTCCAATGAGCAGTTCTTC
V: TRBV12-3/TRBV12-4; J: TRBJ2-1; length: 12; D: .; size: large; CDR3: CASRTSGNEQFF; DNA: TGTGCCAGCAGAACTAGTGGCAATGAGCAGTTCTTC
V: TRBV29-1; J: TRBJ2-7; length: 13; D: TRBD1; size: few; CDR3: CSVSGTGVYEQYF; DNA: TGCAGCGTTTCCGGGACAGGGGTTTACGAGCAGTACTTC
V: TRBV20-1; J: TRBJ2-7; length: 13; D: .; size: .; CDR3: CSASRGGSYEQYF; DNA: TGCAGTGCTAGTAGGGGCGGCTCCTACGAGCAGTACTTC